This TCR beta chain was sequenced in a study of shared clonotypes between healthy human individuals. Method: immunoSEQ multiplex PCR; TCRdb's copy keeps in-frame clones and lacks some. The sample holds roughly 2.5 million clones, approximately 94% seen once. Study-wide results and caveats: Non-shared clonotypes showed lower generation probabilities than clonotypes common to all four donors.

This CDR3 has 15 residues. Germline CDR1 reads SGHTA; CDR2 reads FQGNSA. The ends were cut back, 0 bases at V and 0 bases at J, with 8 bases in the middle. This clone has more than one count but fewer than ten. The antigen remains unidentified. Sequencing was done on a sample of naive CD4+ T cells sorted from blood. Documented subset: CD45RA+ positively selected. The V call is TRBV7-2, the J call TRBJ1-1, with D tentatively TRBD1 (5 bases). This clonotype originated in a man aged 18 to 29 in good health. The CDR3 loop is CASSLARGVNTEAFF. CDR3 in DNA: TGTGCCAGCAGCTTAGCGAGGGGAGTGAACACTGAAGCTTTCTTT.